What follows are 16 T cell receptor beta chains derived from one specimen sequenced in a study of T-cell reconstitution after alpha-beta-depleted transplantation in children. Study-wide findings and caveats: Several hundred graft clones that had expanded were reportedly the source of alpha-beta T cells about two months after transplant.

Unique molecular identifiers were used in preparing the TCRbeta library. From the PCR reads, TCRdb called clonotypes with MiXCR, one entry per CDR3 protein. Among approximately 32,000 distinct CDR3 sequences listed, 6% to 8.5% were seen once. The antigens these receptors bind are not known. The starting material was peripheral blood, obtained 60 days after TCRalphabeta/CD19-depleted stem cell transplant. These receptors originate from a child younger than two who had a stem cell transplant for acute myeloid leukemia, so the T cells may come from the graft donor.

This clonotype was recorded many times. The rearrangement links TRBV4-3 to TRBJ2-4; TRBD2 is a possible D gene (6 bases). The CDR3 is 15 amino acids. Germline V gene sequence: CDR1 LGHNA, CDR2 YSLEER. The V end was cut by 4 bases, the J end by 1 base, with 11 bases between. The CDR3 sequence is CASSRGERAKNIQYF. The CDR3 coding sequence is TGCGCCAGCAGCCGGGGGGAGCGCGCCAAAAACATTCAGTACTTC.

The sample holds many counts of this clonotype. The gene calls are TRBV12-3 or TRBV12-4 and TRBJ1-1; TRBD1 aligns across 9 bases. This CDR3 region has 15 residues. The ends lost 6 bases at V and 3 bases at J; junction bases unmatched: 8. CDR3 coding DNA: TGTGCCAGCAGGGAACAGGGGGCGATTCACACTGAAGCTTTCTTT. Translating gives CASREQGAIHTEAFF.

This clonotype was observed at least ten times. V usage is TRBV7-3 and J usage is TRBJ2-3; 11 bases map to TRBD2. The CDR3 is 14 amino acids. Trimming took 2 bases from V and 7 from J; bases not matched to a gene: 2. Germline V gene sequence: CDR1 SGHTA, CDR2 FQGTGA. CDR3 sequence reads: CASSLGTSGNTQYF. For the CDR3, the DNA is TGTGCCAGCAGCTTAGGGACTAGCGGAAATACGCAGTATTTT.

This clonotype was seen ten or more times. The chain combines TRBV4-1 with TRBJ2-1, with D possibly being TRBD2 (6 bases). From germline, CDR1 is MGHRA and CDR2 YSYEKL. V lost 5 bases and J 8 bases, leaving 22 bases between the germline ends. This CDR3 has 16 residues. The CDR3: CASSFRGKGGKDEQFF. CDR3 in DNA: TGCGCCAGCAGCTTCCGCGGTAAGGGCGGGAAAGATGAGCAGTTCTTC.

The sample holds many counts of this clonotype. This chain joins TRBV4-3 and TRBJ1-5, with D hard to call. V gave up 2 bases and J gave up 2 bases, with 10 bases separating them. This CDR3 has 15 residues. The V gene's germline CDR1 is LGHNA and CDR2 YSLEER. In DNA, the CDR3 is TGCGCCAGCAGCCAACGGAGGCTGGGCAATCAGCCCCAGCATTTT. Protein sequence: CASSQRRLGNQPQHF.

This clonotype was detected many times. The chain has TRBV13 and TRBJ2-3; D not resolved. V gave up 5 bases and J gave up 4 bases, with 19 bases separating them. CDR3 length: 16 residues. CDR1 and CDR2 from the germline V gene are PRHDT and FYEKMQ (reference sequence). CDR3 protein: CASSAFNSPAADTQYF. CDR3 in DNA: TGTGCCAGCAGCGCCTTTAATTCCCCAGCAGCAGATACGCAGTATTTT.

This clonotype appeared many times. The rearrangement uses TRBV7-2 and TRBJ2-5; 12 positions match TRBD2. Per germline, CDR1 SGHTA and CDR2 FQGNSA. The CDR3 covers 15 residues. The junction had 4 bases not matched to a gene; V was cut back by 3 bases and J by 5 bases. This chain's CDR3 is CASSFLAGGKETQYF. The DNA for the CDR3 is TGTGCCAGCAGCTTCCTAGCGGGAGGGAAGGAGACCCAGTACTTC.

This clonotype was seen at least ten times. The gene calls are TRBV27 and TRBJ2-3; D might be TRBD2 (5 bases). Germline CDR1 MNHEY, CDR2 SMNVEV (reference sequence). Between the trimmed V and J ends, which lost 6 bases and 4 bases, there was a span of 8 bases. The CDR3 extends over 12 amino acids. CDR3 DNA sequence: TGTGCCAGCAGAAAGAGGGCAGATACGCAGTATTTT. Its protein product is CASRKRADTQYF.

There are many counts of this clonotype. The chain links TRBV6-2 or TRBV6-3 to TRBJ2-1, with D possibly TRBD1 on 5 matching bases. This CDR3 has 14 residues. Germline V gene sequence: CDR1 MNHEY, CDR2 SVGEGT. V dropped 0 bases and J dropped 6 bases, with 9 bases sitting between them. The CDR3 reads CASSYSGRINEQFF. CDR3 in DNA: TGTGCCAGCAGTTACTCGGGGCGAATCAATGAGCAGTTCTTC.

This clonotype has a count of ten or more. This rearrangement joins TRBV6-2 or TRBV6-3 to TRBJ2-1, with D perhaps TRBD1 (6 bases). This CDR3 is built from 17 residues. Trimming stripped 5 bases from V and 4 bases from J, with 21 bases between. Per germline, CDR1 MNHEY and CDR2 SVGEGT. The CDR3 DNA follows: TGTGCCAGCAGTCCGCGACAGGCATCCTCTCTTTACAATGAGCAGTTCTTC. Residues: CASSPRQASSLYNEQFF.

This clonotype was seen at least ten times. This rearrangement joins TRBV28 to TRBJ1-4; no definite D call. This CDR3 spans 15 amino acids. Germline values: CDR1 MDHEN, CDR2 SYDVKM. Trimming shortened V by 6 bases and J by 3 bases, and 14 bases separated the two germline ends. CDR3 loop: CASSTLDGPNEKLFF. The CDR3 bases are TGTGCCAGCAGCACTTTAGACGGGCCTAATGAAAAACTGTTTTTT.

This clonotype was detected many times. The chain recombines TRBV4-1 with TRBJ2-5; 7 bases match TRBD1. This CDR3 has 15 amino acids. Germline V gene data show CDR1 as MGHRA and CDR2 as YSYEKL. The V and J ends lost 5 bases and 2 bases, in that order; junction bases with no gene match: 8. The CDR3 DNA reads as TGCGCCAGCAGCTTCCACTTACAGGGGCAAGAGACCCAGTACTTC. It codes for CASSFHLQGQETQYF.

In its sample, this clonotype was seen many times. The chain combines TRBV21-1 with TRBJ1-5. TRBV21-1 is termed a pseudogene. CDR3 length: 17 residues. The CDR3: CASVGPSPLRSNQPQHF. CDR3 bases: TGTGCCAGCGTCGGGCCTTCACCCTTAAGGAGCAATCAGCCCCAGCATTTT.

This clonotype was detected ten times or more. The chain links TRBV7-9 to TRBJ2-5; D not resolved. The CDR3 is 13 residues long. Germline lookup yields CDR1 SEHNR and CDR2 FQNEAQ (reference sequence). V was clipped by 4 bases and J by 0 bases, with 6 bases between them. Here the CDR3 DNA reads TGTGCCAGCAGCTACAGACACCAAGAGACCCAGTACTTC. Encoded protein: CASSYRHQETQYF. Filled out from reference TRBV7-9 and TRBJ2-5, the complete variable domain reads DTGVSQNPRHKITKRGQNVTFRCDPISEHNRLYWYRQTLGQGPEFLTYFQNEAQLEKSRLLSDRFSAERPKGSFSTLEIQRTEQGDSAMYLCASSYRHQETQYFGPGTRLLVL.

This clonotype has at least ten counts. The J gene is TRBJ1-2, the V gene TRBV5-1; 7 positions match TRBD1. CDR1 and CDR2 from the germline V gene are SGHRS and YFSETQ. V lost 4 bases and J lost 4; bases outside the gene matches: 13. CDR3 length: 16 residues. The CDR3 sequence: CASSRGETGISYGYTF. In DNA form, the CDR3 reads TGCGCCAGCAGCCGCGGAGAGACAGGGATCTCCTATGGCTACACCTTC.

This clonotype was seen ten or more times. The rearrangement joins TRBV9 to TRBJ1-5, with 9 bases matching TRBD1. V trimming: 1 base; J trimming: 8 bases; junction bases outside the gene matches: 1. This CDR3 spans 13 amino acids. Germline-derived CDR1 and CDR2 are SGDLS and YYNGEE. The CDR3 loop is CASSVRDREPQHF. CDR3 DNA: TGTGCCAGCAGCGTACGGGACAGGGAGCCCCAGCATTTT.